A selection of T cell receptor beta chains follows, all from one sample in a study of T cells expressing NK-cell markers. TCRdb re-called the 5' RACE reads; one entry per CDR3 protein, DNA not given. This sample's table has about 450,000 distinct CDR3 sequences. The sample consisted of blood T cells: a sorted CD56 or NKG2C T cell subset, CD4+ or CD8+ T cells, or bulk PBMC T cells (not recorded which). These receptor sequences come from a woman aged 18 to 69 in good health. Each CDR3 is given with its conserved first and last residue.

j_call: TRBJ2-7
v_call: TRBV7-9
cdr3_aa: CASSPGVEQYF

j_call: TRBJ1-5
v_call: TRBV6-2/TRBV6-3
cdr3_aa: CASSQGEGRQPQHF

j_call: TRBJ2-3
v_call: TRBV20-1
cdr3_aa: CSASYGGGDTQYF

j_call: TRBJ2-1
v_call: TRBV20-1
cdr3_aa: CSAPGGYKGTNEQFF

j_call: TRBJ2-2
v_call: TRBV29-1
cdr3_aa: CSVGGSNTGELFF

j_call: TRBJ1-1
v_call: TRBV15
cdr3_aa: CATSRTPQGRTEAFF

j_call: TRBJ1-1
v_call: TRBV5-6
cdr3_aa: CASSLAPRAEAFF

j_call: TRBJ2-3
v_call: TRBV28
cdr3_aa: CATGLAGGLPPDTQYF

j_call: TRBJ1-6
v_call: TRBV20-1
cdr3_aa: CSAGQGLNSPLHF

j_call: TRBJ2-1
v_call: TRBV28
cdr3_aa: CASSGGGNLNEQFF

j_call: TRBJ2-3
v_call: TRBV5-1
cdr3_aa: CASSPVWGRADTQYF

j_call: TRBJ2-1
v_call: TRBV5-6
cdr3_aa: CASSLYGHNEQFF

j_call: TRBJ2-7
v_call: TRBV6-1
cdr3_aa: CASGDLAEHYEQYF

j_call: TRBJ1-1
v_call: TRBV6-2/TRBV6-3
cdr3_aa: CASSHRRTGIISGTEAFF

j_call: TRBJ1-5
v_call: TRBV5-8
cdr3_aa: CASSPGQGKCQPQHF

j_call: TRBJ2-1
v_call: TRBV30
cdr3_aa: CAWRPTVRDPYNEQFF

j_call: TRBJ2-1
v_call: TRBV25-1
cdr3_aa: CASSVGHLEQFF

j_call: TRBJ2-2
v_call: TRBV29-1
cdr3_aa: CSVEAQGRPAGELFF

j_call: TRBJ1-1
v_call: TRBV3-1
cdr3_aa: CASRRIGGTPNTEAFF

j_call: TRBJ2-3
v_call: TRBV24-1
cdr3_aa: CATSDLGRGGTDTQYF

j_call: TRBJ2-1
v_call: TRBV20-1
cdr3_aa: CSAREVALGRRNNEQFF

j_call: TRBJ2-5
v_call: TRBV29-1
cdr3_aa: CSVEDQADRETQYF

j_call: TRBJ2-6
v_call: TRBV6-1
cdr3_aa: CASSQGSLSGANVLTF

j_call: TRBJ2-1
v_call: TRBV9
cdr3_aa: CASSVGGSTAVEQFF

j_call: TRBJ1-2
v_call: TRBV6-5
cdr3_aa: CASSYATGVPVYTF

j_call: TRBJ1-2
v_call: TRBV5-6
cdr3_aa: CASSSTGGGTRYTF

j_call: TRBJ1-6
v_call: TRBV7-2
cdr3_aa: CASSAGYGTVGSPLHF

j_call: TRBJ1-1
v_call: TRBV6-5
cdr3_aa: CASSYSTGDSKAFF

j_call: TRBJ1-2
v_call: TRBV20-1
cdr3_aa: CSARVRAADGYTF

j_call: TRBJ1-1
v_call: TRBV4-1
cdr3_aa: CASKAGGSTEAFF

j_call: TRBJ2-6
v_call: TRBV11-1
cdr3_aa: CALVSRGTSLSGANVLTF

j_call: TRBJ2-1
v_call: TRBV6-2/TRBV6-3
cdr3_aa: CATTQGVREQFF

j_call: TRBJ1-1
v_call: TRBV6-1
cdr3_aa: CASEGVNTEAFF

j_call: TRBJ1-2
v_call: TRBV5-4
cdr3_aa: CASSHGGQGDNYGYTF

j_call: TRBJ2-4
v_call: TRBV7-2
cdr3_aa: CASSLAENIQYF

j_call: TRBJ1-6
v_call: TRBV7-9
cdr3_aa: CASSLTNSPLHF

j_call: TRBJ2-1
v_call: TRBV6-2/TRBV6-3
cdr3_aa: CASKTPGLPYNEQFF

j_call: TRBJ2-3
v_call: TRBV4-3
cdr3_aa: CASSLGTTSTDTQYF

j_call: TRBJ2-7
v_call: TRBV5-1
cdr3_aa: CASSLFGQATYEQYF

j_call: TRBJ1-5
v_call: TRBV20-1
cdr3_aa: CSARGGPGGNQPQHF

j_call: TRBJ2-5
v_call: TRBV7-2
cdr3_aa: CASSFGTGFLQETQYF

j_call: TRBJ2-1
v_call: TRBV4-3
cdr3_aa: CASSQGRLAAFGNEQFF